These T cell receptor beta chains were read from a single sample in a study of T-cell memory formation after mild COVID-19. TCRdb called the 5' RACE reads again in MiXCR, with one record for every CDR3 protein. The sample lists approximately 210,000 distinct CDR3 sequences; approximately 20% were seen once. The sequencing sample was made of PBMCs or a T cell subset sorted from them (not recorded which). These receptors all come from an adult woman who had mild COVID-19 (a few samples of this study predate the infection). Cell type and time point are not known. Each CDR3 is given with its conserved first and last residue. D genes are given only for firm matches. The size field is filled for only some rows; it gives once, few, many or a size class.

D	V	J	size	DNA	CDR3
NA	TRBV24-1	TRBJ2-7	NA	TGTGCCACCTCCGGGAACTCCTACGAGCAGTACTTC	CATSGNSYEQYF
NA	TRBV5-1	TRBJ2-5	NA	TGCGCCAGCACCCCCCCGGGCAGGGCTGAAGAGACCCAGTACTTC	CASTPPGRAEETQYF
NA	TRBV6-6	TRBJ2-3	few	TGTGCCAGCAGCCCTAGAAAGGGGGTTTTCACAGATACGCAGTATTTT	CASSPRKGVFTDTQYF
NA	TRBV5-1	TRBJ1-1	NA	TGCGCCAGCAGCCCGCAACCAGGGGCAGGGAACACTGAAGCTTTCTTT	CASSPQPGAGNTEAFF
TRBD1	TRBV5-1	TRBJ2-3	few	TGCGCCAGCAGCAGGGGACAGGGACCGGCAGATACGCAGTATTTT	CASSRGQGPADTQYF
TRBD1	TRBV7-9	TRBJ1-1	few	TGTGCCAGCAGCACCCGGGACAGGGGAAAAGAAGCTTTCTTT	CASSTRDRGKEAFF
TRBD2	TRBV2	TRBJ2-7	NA	TGTGCCAGCCGCCGGCGGCTACGGGAGGGTGTATACGAGCAGTACTTC	CASRRRLREGVYEQYF
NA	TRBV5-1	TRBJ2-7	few	TGCGCCAGCAAAGGGGGTGGGGGCGCCAGCAGCTACGAGCAGTACTTC	CASKGGGGASSYEQYF
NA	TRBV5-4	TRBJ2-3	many	TGTGCCAGCAGCTCTCAGGCGGGACCACGGGGAAATACGCAGTATTTT	CASSSQAGPRGNTQYF
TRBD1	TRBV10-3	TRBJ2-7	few	TGTGCCATCAGTGGACAGGGGGAATACGAGCAGTACTTC	CAISGQGEYEQYF
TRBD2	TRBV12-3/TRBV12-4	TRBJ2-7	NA	TGTGCCAGCAGTCCGAGCGGGAGCTCCTACGAGCAGTACTTC	CASSPSGSSYEQYF
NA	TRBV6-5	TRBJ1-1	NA	TGTGCCAGCCGACAGCGTACCATGAACACTGAAGCTTTCTTT	CASRQRTMNTEAFF
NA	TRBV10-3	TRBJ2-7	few	TGTGCCATCAGTGAGTCCACGGGGAAGGGTTACGAGCAGTACTTC	CAISESTGKGYEQYF
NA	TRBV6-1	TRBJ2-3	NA	TGTGCCAGCAGTGAAGGCCAGCCGGGGGCAGGTACGCAGTATTTT	CASSEGQPGAGTQYF
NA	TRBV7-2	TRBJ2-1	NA	TGTGCCAGCAGCTTATCACAGGACAATGAGCAGTTCTTC	CASSLSQDNEQFF
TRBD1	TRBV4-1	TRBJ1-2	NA	TGCGCCAGCAGCCAACTGGGAGGGGGCAGGGCTAACTATGGCTACACCTTC	CASSQLGGGRANYGYTF
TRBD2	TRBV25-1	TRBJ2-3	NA	TGTGCCAGCAGTGATCCAACTAGCGGAACTAGCACAGATACGCAGTATTTT	CASSDPTSGTSTDTQYF
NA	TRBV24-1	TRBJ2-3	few	TGTGCCACCAGTGATTGGACAGCTGAGGGCACAGATACGCAGTATTTT	CATSDWTAEGTDTQYF
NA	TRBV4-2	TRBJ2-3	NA	TGTGCCAGCAGCCAAGATTCCCCAGGCGGGACCACAGATACGCAGTATTTT	CASSQDSPGGTTDTQYF
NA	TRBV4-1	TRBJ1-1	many	TGCGCCAGCAGCCAAGCCCCCGGGCAAGAGAACACTGAAGCTTTCTTT	CASSQAPGQENTEAFF
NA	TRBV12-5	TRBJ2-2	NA	TGTGCTAGTGGTTTGGTAGGGACCGGGGAGCTGTTTTTT	CASGLVGTGELFF
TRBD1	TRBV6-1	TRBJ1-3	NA	TGTGCCAGCAGTCTGACCGGGACAGTAGGAAACACCATATATTTT	CASSLTGTVGNTIYF
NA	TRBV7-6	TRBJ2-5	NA	TGTGCCAGCAGCCACCCAGGTGGGCGGGAGACCCAGTACTTC	CASSHPGGRETQYF
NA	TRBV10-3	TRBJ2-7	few	TGTGCCATCAGTCCTAAGACCGAGCAGTACTTC	CAISPKTEQYF
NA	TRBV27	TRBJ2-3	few	TGTGCCAGCAGTTTACAGAGCACAGATACGCAGTATTTT	CASSLQSTDTQYF
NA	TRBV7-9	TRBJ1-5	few	TGTGCCAGCAGCTGGGGGGGGACCCAGCCCCAGCATTTT	CASSWGGTQPQHF
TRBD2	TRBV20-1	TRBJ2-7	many	TGCAGTGCTAGAGATACGGGGGGGCCGGGAGAGCAGTACTTC	CSARDTGGPGEQYF
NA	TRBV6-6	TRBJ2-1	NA	TGTGCCAGCAGTTACCGCCCACAGGCCCATACAGATGAGCAGTTCTTC	CASSYRPQAHTDEQFF
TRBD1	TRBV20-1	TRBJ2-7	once	TGCAGTGCCCTACACTTCCTGAGGACCGGGACAGGTACCTACGAGCAGTACTTC	CSALHFLRTGTGTYEQYF
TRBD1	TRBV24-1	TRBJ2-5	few	TGTGCCACCAGTGATTTGGGACAGGGGCAAGAGACCCAGTACTTC	CATSDLGQGQETQYF
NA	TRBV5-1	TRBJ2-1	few	TGCGCCAGCAGCTTGATTAGGGATGAGCAGTTCTTC	CASSLIRDEQFF
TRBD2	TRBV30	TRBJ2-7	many	TGTGCCTGGAGTAACGGACTAGCGGTATCCTACGAGCAGTACTTC	CAWSNGLAVSYEQYF
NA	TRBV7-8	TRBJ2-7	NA	TGTGCCAGCAGCTTCGGGACTTTTTCTACCTACGAGCAGTACTTC	CASSFGTFSTYEQYF
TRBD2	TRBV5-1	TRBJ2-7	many	TGCGCCAGCAGCTTGACTAGCGGGAGTTCCCACGAGCAGTACTTC	CASSLTSGSSHEQYF
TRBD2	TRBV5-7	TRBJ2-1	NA	TGTGCCAGCAGTCCGAGCGGGGCCAATGGGAATGAGCAGTTCTTC	CASSPSGANGNEQFF
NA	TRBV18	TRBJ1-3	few	TGTGCCAGCTCACCACGCGCTTATGGGGTCGACACCATATATTTT	CASSPRAYGVDTIYF
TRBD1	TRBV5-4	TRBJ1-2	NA	TGTGCCAGCAGACCCGGACAGGGGGAGGGCTACACCTTC	CASRPGQGEGYTF
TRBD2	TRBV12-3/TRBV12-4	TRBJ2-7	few	TGTGCCAGCAGTTTAGCGCTCCTTAGCGGGGGTGGTGAGCAGTACTTC	CASSLALLSGGGEQYF
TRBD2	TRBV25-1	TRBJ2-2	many	TGTGCCAGCAGCAACCCGGGACTAGCGTTCACCGGGGAGCTGTTTTTT	CASSNPGLAFTGELFF
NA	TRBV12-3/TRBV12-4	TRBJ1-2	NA	TGTGCCAGCAGTTTAATTCCCGATCCTCCCTATGGCTACACCTTC	CASSLIPDPPYGYTF
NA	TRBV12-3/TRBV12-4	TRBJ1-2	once	TGTGCCAGCAGTGATCCGGGATCAGGGGACACCTTC	CASSDPGSGDTF
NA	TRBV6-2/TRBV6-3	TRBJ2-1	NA	TGTGCCAGCAGTAACCCGGGACCGAGCTCCTACAATGAGCAGTTCTTC	CASSNPGPSSYNEQFF
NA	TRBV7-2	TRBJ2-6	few	TGTGCCAGCAGCTTAGGGTCAGGTCTCTCTGGGGCCAACGTCCTGACTTTC	CASSLGSGLSGANVLTF
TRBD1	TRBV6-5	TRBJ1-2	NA	TGTGCCAGCAGAAAAACGGGGGGGACAGGGCGAGTTAACTATGGCTACACCTTC	CASRKTGGTGRVNYGYTF
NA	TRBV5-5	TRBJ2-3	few	TGTGCCAGCAGCTTGCGGGACGCAGGCACAGATACGCAGTATTTT	CASSLRDAGTDTQYF
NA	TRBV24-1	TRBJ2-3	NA	TGTGCCACCAGTGAAGCAGCGGTCCGCTCCCCAGATACGCAGTATTTT	CATSEAAVRSPDTQYF
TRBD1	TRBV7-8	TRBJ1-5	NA	TGTGCCAGCAGCTTACTAGGACAGGGCGGTCAGCCCCAGCATTTT	CASSLLGQGGQPQHF
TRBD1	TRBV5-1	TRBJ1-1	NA	TGCGCCAGCAGCTTCGGACAGGTATCGATGAACACTGAAGCTTTCTTT	CASSFGQVSMNTEAFF
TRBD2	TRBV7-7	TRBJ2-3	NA	TGTGCCAGCAGCTTAGGGCTAGCGGGGACCACAGATACGCAGTATTTT	CASSLGLAGTTDTQYF
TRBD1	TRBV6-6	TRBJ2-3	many	TGTGCCAGCAGTTTTACAGGGGTGGAGGATACGCAGTATTTT	CASSFTGVEDTQYF
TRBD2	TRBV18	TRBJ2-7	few	TGTGCCAGCTCACCACCGAGGTCGGCTAGCGGGAGCTACGAGCAGTACTTC	CASSPPRSASGSYEQYF
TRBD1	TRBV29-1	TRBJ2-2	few	TGCAGCGTCTGTGAACCGGGACAGAGGAACACCGGGGAGCTGTTTTTT	CSVCEPGQRNTGELFF
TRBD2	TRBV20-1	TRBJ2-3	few	TGCAGTCCGGGACTAGCGGGGGGGCCTACAGATACGCAGTATTTT	CSPGLAGGPTDTQYF
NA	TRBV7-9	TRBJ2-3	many	TGTGCCAGCAGCTTAGACTCAGAGAGACACACAGATACGCAGTATTTT	CASSLDSERHTDTQYF
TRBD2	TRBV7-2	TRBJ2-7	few	TGTGCCAGCAGCCCCACTAGCGGGACGTCCTACGAGCAGTACTTC	CASSPTSGTSYEQYF
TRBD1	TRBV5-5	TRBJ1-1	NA	TGTGCCAGCAGCTCTCAGGACAGGGTGAACACTGAAGCTTTCTTT	CASSSQDRVNTEAFF
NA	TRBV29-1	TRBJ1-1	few	TGCAGCGTTGCGGGAACAAGACTCATGAACACTGAAGCTTTCTTT	CSVAGTRLMNTEAFF